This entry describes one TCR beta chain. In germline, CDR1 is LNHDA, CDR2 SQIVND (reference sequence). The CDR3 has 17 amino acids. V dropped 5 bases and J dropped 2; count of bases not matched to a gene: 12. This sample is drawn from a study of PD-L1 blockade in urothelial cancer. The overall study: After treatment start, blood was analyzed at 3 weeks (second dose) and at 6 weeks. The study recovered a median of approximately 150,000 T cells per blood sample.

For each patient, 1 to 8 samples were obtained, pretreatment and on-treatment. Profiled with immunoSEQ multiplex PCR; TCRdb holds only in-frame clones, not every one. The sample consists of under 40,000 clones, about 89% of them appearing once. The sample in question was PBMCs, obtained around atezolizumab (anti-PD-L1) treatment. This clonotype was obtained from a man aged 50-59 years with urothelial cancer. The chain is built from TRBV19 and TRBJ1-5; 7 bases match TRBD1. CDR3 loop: CASSSILGTAGNQPQHF. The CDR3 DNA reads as TGTGCCAGTAGTTCCATCCTAGGGACAGCCGGCAATCAGCCCCAGCATTTT.